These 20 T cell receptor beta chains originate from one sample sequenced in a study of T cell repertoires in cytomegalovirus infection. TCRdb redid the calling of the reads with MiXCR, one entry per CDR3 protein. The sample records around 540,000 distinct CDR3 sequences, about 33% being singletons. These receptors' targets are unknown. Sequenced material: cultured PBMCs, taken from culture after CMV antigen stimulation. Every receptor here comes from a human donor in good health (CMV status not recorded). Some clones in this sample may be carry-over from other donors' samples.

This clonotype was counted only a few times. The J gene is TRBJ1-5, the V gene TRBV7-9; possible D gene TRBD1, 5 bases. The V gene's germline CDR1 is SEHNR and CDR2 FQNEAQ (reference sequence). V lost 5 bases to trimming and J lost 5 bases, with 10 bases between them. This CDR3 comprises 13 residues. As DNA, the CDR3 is TGTGCCAGCAGCCGCGTGGGGCATCAGCCCCAGCATTTT. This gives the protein CASSRVGHQPQHF.

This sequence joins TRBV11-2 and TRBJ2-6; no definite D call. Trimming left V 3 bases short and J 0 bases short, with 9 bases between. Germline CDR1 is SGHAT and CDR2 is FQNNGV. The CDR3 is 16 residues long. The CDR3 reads CASSFLLLSGANVLTF. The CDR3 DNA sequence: TGTGCCAGCAGCTTCCTACTGCTCTCTGGGGCCAACGTCCTGACTTTC.

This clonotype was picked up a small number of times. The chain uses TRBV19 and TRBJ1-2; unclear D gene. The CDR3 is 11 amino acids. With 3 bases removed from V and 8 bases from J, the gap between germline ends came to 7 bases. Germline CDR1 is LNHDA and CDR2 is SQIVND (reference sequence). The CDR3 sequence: CASSIYGGYTF. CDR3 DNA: TGTGCCAGTAGTATCTACGGGGGCTACACCTTC.

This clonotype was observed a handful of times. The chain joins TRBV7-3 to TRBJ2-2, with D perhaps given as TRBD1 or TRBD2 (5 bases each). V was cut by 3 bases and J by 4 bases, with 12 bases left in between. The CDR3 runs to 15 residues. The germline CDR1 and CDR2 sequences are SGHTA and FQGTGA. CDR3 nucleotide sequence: TGTGCCAGCAGCTTGGGGGAACAGATCACCGGGGAGCTGTTTTTT. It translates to CASSLGEQITGELFF. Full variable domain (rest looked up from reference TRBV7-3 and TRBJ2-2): GAGVSQTPSNKVTEKGKYVELRCDPISGHTALYWYRQSLGQGPEFLIYFQGTGAADDSGLPNDRFFAVRPEGSVSTLKIQRTERGDSAVYLCASSLGEQITGELFFGEGSRLTVL.

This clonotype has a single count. The CDR3 DNA is TGTGCCAGCAGTGTATTAACAGGGACTCCTGGGGCCAACGTCCTGACTTTC. Encoded protein: CASSVLTGTPGANVLTF. The chain couples TRBV6-1 to TRBJ2-6; tentatively, D is TRBD1 or TRBD2 (6 bases each). Germline V gene data show CDR1 as MNHNS and CDR2 as SASEGT. Trimming shortened V by 4 bases and J by 2 bases, and 15 bases separated the two germline ends. CDR3 size: 17 residues.

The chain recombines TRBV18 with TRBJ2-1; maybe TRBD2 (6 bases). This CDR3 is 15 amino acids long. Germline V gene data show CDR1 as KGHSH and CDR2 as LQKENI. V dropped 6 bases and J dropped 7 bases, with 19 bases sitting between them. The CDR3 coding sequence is TGTGCCAGCTCGGGGAGCCCCTTAGCGGCGAATGAGCAGTTCTTC. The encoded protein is CASSGSPLAANEQFF.

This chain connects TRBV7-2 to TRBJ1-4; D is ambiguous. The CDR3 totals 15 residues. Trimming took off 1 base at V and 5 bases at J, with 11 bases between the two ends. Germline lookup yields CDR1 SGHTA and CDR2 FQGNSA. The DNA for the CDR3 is TGTGCCAGCAGCTTAGTGCGGCAGCGAAATGAAAAACTGTTTTTT. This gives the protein CASSLVRQRNEKLFF.

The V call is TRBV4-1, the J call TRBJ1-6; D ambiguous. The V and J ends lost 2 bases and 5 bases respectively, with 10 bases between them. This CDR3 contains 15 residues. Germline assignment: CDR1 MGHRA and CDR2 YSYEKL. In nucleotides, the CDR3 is TGCGCCAGCAGCCAAAGGGAAATTAATAATTCACCCCTCCACTTT. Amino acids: CASSQREINNSPLHF.

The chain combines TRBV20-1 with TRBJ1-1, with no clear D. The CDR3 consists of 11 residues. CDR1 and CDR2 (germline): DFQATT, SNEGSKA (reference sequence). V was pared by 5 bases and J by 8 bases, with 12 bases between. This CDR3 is CSAAQDPEAFF. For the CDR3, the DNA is TGCAGTGCTGCCCAGGACCCGGAAGCTTTCTTT.

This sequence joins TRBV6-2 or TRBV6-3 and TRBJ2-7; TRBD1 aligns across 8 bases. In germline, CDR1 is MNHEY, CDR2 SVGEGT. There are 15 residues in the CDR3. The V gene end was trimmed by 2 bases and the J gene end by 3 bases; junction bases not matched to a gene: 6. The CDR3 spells CASSYAAGQGYEQYV. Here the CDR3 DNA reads TGTGCCAGCAGTTACGCGGCAGGACAGGGCTACGAGCAGTACGTC.

CDR3 coding DNA: TGTGCCAGCAGCCAGGCGTCTTGGGGTCTGTTGTCGGGCTACACCTTC. Encoded protein: CASSQASWGLLSGYTF. This chain connects TRBV14 to TRBJ1-2; D gene unclear. The V gene lost 3 bases and the J gene lost 8 bases, with 22 bases spanning the gap. The germline V gene has CDR1 SGHDN and CDR2 FVKESK. The CDR3 consists of 16 residues. Drawing the rest from reference TRBV14 and TRBJ1-2, the complete variable domain is EAGVTQFPSHSVIEKGQTVTLRCDPISGHDNLYWYRRVMGKEIKFLLHFVKESKQDESGMPNNRFLAERTGGTYSTLKVQPAELEDSGVYFCASSQASWGLLSGYTFGSGTRLTVV.

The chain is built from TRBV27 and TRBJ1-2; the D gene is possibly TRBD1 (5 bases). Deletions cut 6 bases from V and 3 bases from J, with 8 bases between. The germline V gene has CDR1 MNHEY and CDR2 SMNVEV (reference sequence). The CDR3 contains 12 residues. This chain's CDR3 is CASRRGDYGYTF. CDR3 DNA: TGTGCCAGCAGACGGGGCGACTATGGCTACACCTTC.

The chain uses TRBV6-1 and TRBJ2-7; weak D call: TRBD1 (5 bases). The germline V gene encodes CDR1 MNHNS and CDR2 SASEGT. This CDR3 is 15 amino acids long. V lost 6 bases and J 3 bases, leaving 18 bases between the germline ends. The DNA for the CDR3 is TGTGCCAGCAGGACTGCTAAAGGGGCGAGCTACGAGCAGTACTTC. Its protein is CASRTAKGASYEQYF.

The DNA for the CDR3 is TGTGCCAGCACGTTTAGGGAGAATATCAAGCAGTTCTTC. Its translation is CASTFRENIKQFF. This rearrangement joins TRBV12-3 or TRBV12-4 to TRBJ2-1; the D gene is possibly TRBD2 (5 bases). This CDR3 region has 13 residues. V lost 7 bases, J lost 11 bases, and 18 bases lay in between.

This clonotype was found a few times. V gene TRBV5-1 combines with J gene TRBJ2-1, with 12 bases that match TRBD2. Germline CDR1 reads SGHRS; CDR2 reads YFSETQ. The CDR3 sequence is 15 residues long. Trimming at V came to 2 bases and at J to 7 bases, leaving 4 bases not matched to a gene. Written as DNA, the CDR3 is TGCGCCAGCAGCTTCGGACTAGCGGGAAGGAATGAGCAGTTCTTC. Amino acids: CASSFGLAGRNEQFF.

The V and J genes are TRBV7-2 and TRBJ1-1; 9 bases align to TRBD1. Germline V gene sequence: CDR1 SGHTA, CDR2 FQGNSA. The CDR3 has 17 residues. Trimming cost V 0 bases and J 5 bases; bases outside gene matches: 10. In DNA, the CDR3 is TGTGCCAGCAGCTTAGCGGGACAGGGAAGTAGGGGAACTGAAGCTTTCTTT. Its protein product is CASSLAGQGSRGTEAFF. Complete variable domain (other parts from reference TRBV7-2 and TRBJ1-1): GAGVSQSPSNKVTEKGKDVELRCDPISGHTALYWYRQSLGQGLEFLIYFQGNSAPDKSGLPSDRFSAERTGGSVSTLTIQRTQQEDSAVYLCASSLAGQGSRGTEAFFGQGTRLTVV.

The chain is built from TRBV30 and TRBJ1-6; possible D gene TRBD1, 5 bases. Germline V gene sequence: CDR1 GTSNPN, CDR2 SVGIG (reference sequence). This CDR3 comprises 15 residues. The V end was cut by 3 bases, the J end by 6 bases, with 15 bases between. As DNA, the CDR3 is TGTGCCTGGAGCGAGTACGGGGGACCTAATTCACCCCTCCACTTT. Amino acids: CAWSEYGGPNSPLHF. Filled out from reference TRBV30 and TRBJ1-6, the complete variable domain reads SQTIHQWPATLVQPVGSPLSLECTVEGTSNPNLYWYRQAAGRGLQLLFYSVGIGQISSEVPQNLSASRPQDRQFILSSKKLLLSDSGFYLCAWSEYGGPNSPLHFGNGTRLTVT.

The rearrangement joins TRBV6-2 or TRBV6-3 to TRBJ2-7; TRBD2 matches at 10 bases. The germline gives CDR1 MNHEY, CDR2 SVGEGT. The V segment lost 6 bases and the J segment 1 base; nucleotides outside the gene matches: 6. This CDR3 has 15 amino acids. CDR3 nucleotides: TGTGCCAGCAGGACTTTTAGCGGGGGGTCCTACGAGCAGTACGTC. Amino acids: CASRTFSGGSYEQYV.

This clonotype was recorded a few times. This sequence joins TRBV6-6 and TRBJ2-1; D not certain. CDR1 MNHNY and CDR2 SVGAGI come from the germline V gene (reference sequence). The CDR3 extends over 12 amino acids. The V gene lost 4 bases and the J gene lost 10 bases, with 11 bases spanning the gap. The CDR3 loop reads CASSSHRLEQFF. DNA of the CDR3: TGTGCCAGCAGTTCTCACCGACTGGAGCAGTTCTTC.

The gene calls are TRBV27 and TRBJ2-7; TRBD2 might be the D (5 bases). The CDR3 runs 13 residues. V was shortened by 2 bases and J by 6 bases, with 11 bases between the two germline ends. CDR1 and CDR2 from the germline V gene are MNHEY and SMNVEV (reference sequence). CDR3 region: CASSLTGDGEQYF. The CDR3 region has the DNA TGTGCCAGCAGTTTAACCGGGGATGGCGAGCAGTACTTC.